This note documents a single T cell receptor beta chain sequence. What it binds is unknown. This sample stems from a study of T cell repertoires in cytomegalovirus infection. Study context: Carrying CMV and the relevant HLA type showed in public TCR beta signatures.

Whole-study results and caveats: In two of eight donors, the top clonotype was HLA-C-restricted CMV-specific.

TCRdb called the reads again in MiXCR, with one record for every CDR3 protein. This table holds fewer than 350,000 distinct CDR3 sequences, roughly 17% found once. V was clipped by 5 bases and J by 4 bases; unmatched bases: 4. Germline lookup yields CDR1 DFQATT and CDR2 SNEGSKA (reference sequence). The CDR3 is 14 amino acids. The sequenced material came from PBMCs. V gene TRBV20-1 combines with J gene TRBJ2-3, with 12 positions matching TRBD2. The sequence was collected from a human donor in good health (CMV status not recorded). Some clones in this sample may be carry-over from other donors' samples. The CDR3 bases are TGCAGTGCTGTACTAGCGGGGGGCGCAGATACGCAGTATTTT. It yields the protein CSAVLAGGADTQYF.